This T cell receptor beta chain was captured in a study of T cells in Graves' hyperthyroidism and ophthalmopathy. Study information: Pretreatment peripheral blood was obtained at initial diagnosis. Points from the study as a whole: Stable hyperthyroidism and ophthalmopathy were separated using 13 V-J signatures.

V lost 4 bases, J lost 11 bases, and 11 bases lay in between. The CDR3 sequence is 11 residues long. Germline V gives CDR1 SGHVS, CDR2 FQNEAQ. Amplification targeted TCR beta CDR3 regions from RNA transcripts. When the TCR CDR3 underwent first-round RT-PCR, the HTBI primer set was used. In TCRdb, the multiplex PCR reads were re-called with MiXCR into one record per CDR3 protein. The sample yields around 610,000 distinct CDR3 sequences, around 15% seen once. This clonotype was recorded many times. Its antigen remains unknown. Patients with ophthalmopathy all had a Clinical Activity Score of at least 3, a NOSPECS grade of at least 4 and duration under 3 months. Isolation of PBMCs was performed on 9.5 to 10 ml fresh peripheral blood.

Source material: blood. The sequence was obtained from a woman aged 40 to 50 with Graves' ophthalmopathy. The chain joins TRBV7-8 to TRBJ1-1; D may be TRBD1 (5 bases). CDR3 DNA: TGTGCCAGCAGCTCCGGGACTTCGGCTTTCTTT. Translated, it gives CASSSGTSAFF.